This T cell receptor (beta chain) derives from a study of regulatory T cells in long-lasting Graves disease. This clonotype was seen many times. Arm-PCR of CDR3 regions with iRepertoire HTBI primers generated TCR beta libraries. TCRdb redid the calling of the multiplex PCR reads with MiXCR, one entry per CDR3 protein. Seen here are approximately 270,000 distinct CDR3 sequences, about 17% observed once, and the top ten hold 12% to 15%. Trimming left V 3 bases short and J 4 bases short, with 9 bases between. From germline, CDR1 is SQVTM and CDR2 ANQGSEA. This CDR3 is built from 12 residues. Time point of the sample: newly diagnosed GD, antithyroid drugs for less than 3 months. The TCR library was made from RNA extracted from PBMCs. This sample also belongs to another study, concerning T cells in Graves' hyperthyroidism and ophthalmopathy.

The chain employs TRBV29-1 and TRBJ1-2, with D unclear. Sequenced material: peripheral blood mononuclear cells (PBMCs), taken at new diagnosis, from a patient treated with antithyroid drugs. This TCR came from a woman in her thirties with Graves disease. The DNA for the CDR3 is TGCAGCGTTGACGGCAGCTCCTATGGCTACACCTTC. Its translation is CSVDGSSYGYTF.